This TCR beta chain was observed in a study of T cell repertoires in cytomegalovirus infection. Looking at the study overall: CMV infection together with matching HLA type was indicated by public TCR beta signatures.

The CDR3 has 14 amino acids. Germline CDR1 is DFQATT and CDR2 is SNEGSKA (reference sequence). The V segment lost 3 bases and the J segment 1 base; nucleotides outside the gene matches: 2. TCRdb used MiXCR to reprocess the reads, holding one entry per CDR3 protein. Here the sample spans some 180,000 distinct CDR3 sequences, about a sixth being singletons. Notes on the study in general: Based on cumulative public TCR beta family frequency, carriers of CMV plus the relevant HLA were identified.

On this clonotype: The antigen is not known.

The TCR sequence derives from a human donor in good health (CMV status not recorded). Some clones in this sample may be carry-over from other donors' samples. The source material was CD8+ T cells from PBMCs. This sequence joins TRBV20-1 and TRBJ1-4, with 7 bases fitting TRBD1. This chain's CDR3 is CSARRQGTNEKLFF. Here the CDR3 DNA reads TGCAGTGCTAGGCGACAGGGAACTAATGAAAAACTGTTTTTT.